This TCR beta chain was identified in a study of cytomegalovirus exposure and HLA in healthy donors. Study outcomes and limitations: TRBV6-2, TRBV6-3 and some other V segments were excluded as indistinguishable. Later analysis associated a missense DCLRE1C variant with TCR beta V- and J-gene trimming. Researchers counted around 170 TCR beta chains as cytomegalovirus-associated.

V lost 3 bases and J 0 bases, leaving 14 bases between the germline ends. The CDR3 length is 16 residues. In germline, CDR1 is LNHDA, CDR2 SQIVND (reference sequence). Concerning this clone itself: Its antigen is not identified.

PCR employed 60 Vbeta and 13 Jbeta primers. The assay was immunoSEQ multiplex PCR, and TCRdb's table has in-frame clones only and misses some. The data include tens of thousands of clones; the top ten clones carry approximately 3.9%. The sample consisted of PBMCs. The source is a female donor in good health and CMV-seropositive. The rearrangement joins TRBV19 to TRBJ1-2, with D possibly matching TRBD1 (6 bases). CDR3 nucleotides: TGTGCCAGTAGTATCGGTGCAGGGGACCCTAACTATGGCTACACCTTC. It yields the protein CASSIGAGDPNYGYTF.